The clone carrying this T cell receptor (beta chain) was seen a single time. This sample is part of a study of high-grade serous ovarian cancer treatment subgroups. This CDR3 comprises 15 residues. Trimming took 5 bases from V and 5 from J; bases not matched to a gene: 8. CDR1 is SGHTA, CDR2 FQGNSA, per germline. Tumor tissue was taken before any definitive surgery or chemotherapy was given. TCRdb keeps only in-frame clones here, not all; method: immunoSEQ multiplex PCR. This sample has about 18,000 clones, with around 72% found just once. V and J are TRBV7-2 and TRBJ2-2; TRBD2 aligns across 7 bases. The TCR originated in a human donor with high-grade serous ovarian cancer. Source material: tumor tissue. In DNA, the CDR3 is TGTGCCAGCAGCCCACTCCGGCGGGAGACCGGGGAGCTGTTTTTT. This codes for CASSPLRRETGELFF.